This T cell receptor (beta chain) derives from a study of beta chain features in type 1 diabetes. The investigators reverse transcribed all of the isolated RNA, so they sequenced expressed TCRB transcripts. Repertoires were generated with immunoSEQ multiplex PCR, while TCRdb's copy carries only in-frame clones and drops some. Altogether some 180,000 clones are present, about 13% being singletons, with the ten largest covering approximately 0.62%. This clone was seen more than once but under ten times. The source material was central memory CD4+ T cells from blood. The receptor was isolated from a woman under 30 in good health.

The CDR3 region is CASSLSGGRETQYF. The CDR3 region has the DNA TGTGCCAGCAGTTTATCGGGGGGGCGTGAGACCCAGTACTTC. The gene calls are TRBV28 and TRBJ2-5; 8 positions match TRBD2. The germline CDR1 and CDR2 sequences are MDHEN and SYDVKM. Unmatched junction bases numbered 3, after V lost 1 base and J lost 5 bases. The CDR3 has 14 amino acids.